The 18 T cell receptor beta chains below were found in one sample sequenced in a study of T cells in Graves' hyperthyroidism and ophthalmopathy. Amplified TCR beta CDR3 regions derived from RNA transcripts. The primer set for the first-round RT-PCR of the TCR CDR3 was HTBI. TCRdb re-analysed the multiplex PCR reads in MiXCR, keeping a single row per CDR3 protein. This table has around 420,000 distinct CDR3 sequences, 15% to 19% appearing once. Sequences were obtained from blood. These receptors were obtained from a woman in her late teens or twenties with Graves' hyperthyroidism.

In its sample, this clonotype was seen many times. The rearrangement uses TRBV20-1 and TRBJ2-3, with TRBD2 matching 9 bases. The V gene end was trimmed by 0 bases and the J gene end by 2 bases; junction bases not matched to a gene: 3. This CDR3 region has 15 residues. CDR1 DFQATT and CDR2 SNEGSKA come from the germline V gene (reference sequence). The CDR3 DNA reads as TGCAGTGCTAGAGATAGCGGGGGCCTCACAGATACGCAGTATTTT. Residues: CSARDSGGLTDTQYF.

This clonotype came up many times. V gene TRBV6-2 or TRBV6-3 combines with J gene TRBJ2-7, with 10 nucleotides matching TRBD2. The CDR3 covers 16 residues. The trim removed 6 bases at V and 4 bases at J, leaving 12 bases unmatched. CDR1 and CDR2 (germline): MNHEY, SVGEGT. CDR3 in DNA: TGTGCCAGCAGCGCCCCACAGCGGGGGGGAACGTACGAGCAGTACTTC. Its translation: CASSAPQRGGTYEQYF.

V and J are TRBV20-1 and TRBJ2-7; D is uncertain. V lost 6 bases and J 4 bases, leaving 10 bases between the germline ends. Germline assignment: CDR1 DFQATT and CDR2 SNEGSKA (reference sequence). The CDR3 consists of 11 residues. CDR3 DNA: TGCAGTGCACTCGTTGAATACGAGCAGTACTTC. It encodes CSALVEYEQYF.

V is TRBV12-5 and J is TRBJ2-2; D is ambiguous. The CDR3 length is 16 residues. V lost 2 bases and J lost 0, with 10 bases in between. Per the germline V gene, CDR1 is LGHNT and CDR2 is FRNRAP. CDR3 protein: CASGLLKNTNTGELFF. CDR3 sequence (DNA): TGTGCTAGTGGTTTGCTTAAGAATACGAACACCGGGGAGCTGTTTTTT.

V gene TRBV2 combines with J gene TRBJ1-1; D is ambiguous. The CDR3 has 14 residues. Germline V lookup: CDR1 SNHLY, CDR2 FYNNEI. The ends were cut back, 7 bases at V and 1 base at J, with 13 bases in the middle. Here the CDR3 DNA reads TGTGCCAGCACCCCGTGGCATCCGAACACTGAAGCTTTCTTT. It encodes CASTPWHPNTEAFF. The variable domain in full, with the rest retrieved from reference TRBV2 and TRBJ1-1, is EPEVTQTPSHQVTQMGQEVILRCVPISNHLYFYWYRQILGQKVEFLVSFYNNEISEKSEIFDDQFSVERPDGSNFTLKIRSTKLEDSAMYFCASTPWHPNTEAFFGQGTRLTVV.

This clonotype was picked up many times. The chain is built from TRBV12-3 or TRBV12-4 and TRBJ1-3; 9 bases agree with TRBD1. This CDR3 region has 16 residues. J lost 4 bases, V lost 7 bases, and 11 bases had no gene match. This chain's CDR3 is CASTSPWGQGGNTIYF. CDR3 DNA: TGTGCCAGCACCAGTCCTTGGGGACAGGGAGGAAACACCATATATTTT.

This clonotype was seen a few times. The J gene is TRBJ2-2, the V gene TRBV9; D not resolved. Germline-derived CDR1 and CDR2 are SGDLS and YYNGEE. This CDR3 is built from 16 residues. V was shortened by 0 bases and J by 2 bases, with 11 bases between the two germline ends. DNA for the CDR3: TGTGCCAGCAGCGTAGCAAGGGAACTAAACACCGGGGAGCTGTTTTTT. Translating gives CASSVARELNTGELFF.

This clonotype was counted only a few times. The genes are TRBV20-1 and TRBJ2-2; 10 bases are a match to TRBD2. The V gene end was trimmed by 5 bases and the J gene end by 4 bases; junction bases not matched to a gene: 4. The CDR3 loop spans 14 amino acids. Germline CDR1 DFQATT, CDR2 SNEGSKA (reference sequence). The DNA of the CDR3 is TGCAGTGCTTTTACTAGCGGGACCACCGGGGAGCTGTTTTTT. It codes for CSAFTSGTTGELFF.

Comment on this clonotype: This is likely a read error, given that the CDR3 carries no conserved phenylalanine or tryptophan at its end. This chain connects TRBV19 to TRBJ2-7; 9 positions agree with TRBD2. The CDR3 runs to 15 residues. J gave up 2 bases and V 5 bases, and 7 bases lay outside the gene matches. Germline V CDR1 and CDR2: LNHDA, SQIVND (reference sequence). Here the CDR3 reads CASSPRTSVTYEQYL. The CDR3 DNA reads TGTGCCAGTAGTCCCCGGACTAGCGTGACCTACGAGCAGTACCTC.

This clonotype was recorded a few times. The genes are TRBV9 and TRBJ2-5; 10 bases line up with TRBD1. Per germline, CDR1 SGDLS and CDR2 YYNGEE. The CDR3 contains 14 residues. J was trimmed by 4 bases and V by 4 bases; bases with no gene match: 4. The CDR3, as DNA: TGTGCCAGCAGCCCCCGACAGGGGGCAGAGACCCAGTACTTC. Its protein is CASSPRQGAETQYF.

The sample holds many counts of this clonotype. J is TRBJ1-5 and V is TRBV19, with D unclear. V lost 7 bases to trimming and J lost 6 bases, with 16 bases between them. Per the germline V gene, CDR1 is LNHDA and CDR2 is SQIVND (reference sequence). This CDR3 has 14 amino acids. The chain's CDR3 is CASKSGQGGQPQHF. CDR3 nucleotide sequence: TGTGCCAGTAAAAGCGGCCAAGGAGGTCAGCCCCAGCATTTT.

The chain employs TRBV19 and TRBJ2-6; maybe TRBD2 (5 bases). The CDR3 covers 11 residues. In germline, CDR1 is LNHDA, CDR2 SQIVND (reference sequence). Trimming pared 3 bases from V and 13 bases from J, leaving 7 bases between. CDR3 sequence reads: CASSMGEVLTF. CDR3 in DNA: TGTGCCAGTAGTATGGGAGAAGTCCTGACTTTC.

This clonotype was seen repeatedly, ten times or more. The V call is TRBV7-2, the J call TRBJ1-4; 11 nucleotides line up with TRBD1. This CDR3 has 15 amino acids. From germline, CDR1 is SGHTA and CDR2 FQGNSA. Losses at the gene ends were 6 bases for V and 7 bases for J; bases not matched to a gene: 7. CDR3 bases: TGTGCCAGCAGTCGCTACGGGACAGGGGGTGAAAAACTGTTTTTT. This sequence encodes CASSRYGTGGEKLFF. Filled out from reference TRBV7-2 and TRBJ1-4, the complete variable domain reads GAGVSQSPSNKVTEKGKDVELRCDPISGHTALYWYRQSLGQGLEFLIYFQGNSAPDKSGLPSDRFSAERTGGSVSTLTIQRTQQEDSAVYLCASSRYGTGGEKLFFGSGTQLSVL.

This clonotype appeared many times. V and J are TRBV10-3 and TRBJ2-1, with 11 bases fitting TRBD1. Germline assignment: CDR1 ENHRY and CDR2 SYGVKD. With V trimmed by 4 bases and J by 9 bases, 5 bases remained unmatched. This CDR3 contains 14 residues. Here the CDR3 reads CAISGRTGGIEQFF. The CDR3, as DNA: TGTGCCATCAGTGGGCGGACAGGGGGCATTGAGCAGTTCTTC.

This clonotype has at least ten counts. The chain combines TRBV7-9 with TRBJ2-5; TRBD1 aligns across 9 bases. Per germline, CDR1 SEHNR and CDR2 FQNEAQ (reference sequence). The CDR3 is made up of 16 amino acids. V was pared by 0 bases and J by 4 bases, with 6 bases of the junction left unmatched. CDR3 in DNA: TGTGCCAGCAGCTTAGCTTGGGGGACAGGGCTAGAGACCCAGTACTTC. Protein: CASSLAWGTGLETQYF.

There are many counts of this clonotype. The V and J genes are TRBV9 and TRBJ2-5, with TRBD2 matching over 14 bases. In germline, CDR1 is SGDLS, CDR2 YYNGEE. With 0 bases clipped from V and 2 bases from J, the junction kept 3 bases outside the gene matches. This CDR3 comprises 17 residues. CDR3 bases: TGTGCCAGCAGCGTAGCTGGACTAGCGGGGGGTCAAGAGACCCAGTACTTC. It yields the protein CASSVAGLAGGQETQYF.

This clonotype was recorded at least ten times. This chain's CDR3 is CASSPVEGSYNEQFF. CDR3 nucleotides: TGTGCCAGCTCACCGGTGGAAGGGTCCTACAATGAGCAGTTCTTC. V gene TRBV18 combines with J gene TRBJ2-1; no clear D. Trimming removed 3 bases from V and 1 base from J, with 10 bases in between. Germline CDR1 and CDR2: KGHSH and LQKENI. This CDR3 has 15 residues. The full variable domain, rest sourced from reference TRBV18 and TRBJ2-1, is NAGVMQNPRHLVRRRGQEARLRCSPMKGHSHVYWYRQLPEEGLKFMVYLQKENIIDESGMPKERFSAEFPKEGPSILRIQQVVRGDSAAYFCASSPVEGSYNEQFFGPGTRLTVL.

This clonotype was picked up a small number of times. In nucleotides, the CDR3 is TGTGCCAGCAGCCCAACCAGACTAGCGGACTTCCAAGAGACCCAGTACTTC. Translating it yields CASSPTRLADFQETQYF. The chain couples TRBV9 to TRBJ2-5; TRBD2 agrees at 9 bases. CDR3 length: 17 residues. The V and J ends lost 4 bases and 1 base, in that order; junction bases with no gene match: 11. Germline CDR1 and CDR2: SGDLS and YYNGEE.